Listed below are T cell receptor beta chains from one sample, sequenced in a study of CD8 T cells in ankylosing spondylitis. TCRdb reanalysed the 5' RACE reads using MiXCR and keeps one entry per CDR3 protein. The sample records around 770,000 distinct CDR3 sequences, 10% to 15% being singletons. Sequencing was performed on blood, either unsorted or a sorted T cell fraction (not recorded which). Every receptor here comes from a male donor with ankylosing spondylitis. The CDR3 runs from the conserved cysteine through the conserved F or W. A D gene is named only where the DNA matches it firmly. Size values are once, few and many counts, or a class for expanded clones, and some rows have none.

d_call: -
clone_size: -
v_call: TRBV28
j_call: TRBJ2-1
cdr3_aa: CASRLPGSYNEQFF
cdr3_nt: TGTGCCAGCAGACTCCCTGGGTCCTACAATGAGCAGTTCTTC

d_call: TRBD2
clone_size: -
v_call: TRBV27
j_call: TRBJ2-7
cdr3_aa: CASSLSGSTMSYEQYF
cdr3_nt: TGTGCCAGCAGCCTTAGCGGGAGTACTATGTCCTACGAGCAGTACTTC

d_call: -
clone_size: few
v_call: TRBV7-8
j_call: TRBJ2-1
cdr3_aa: CASSLVRGPIPEQFF
cdr3_nt: TGTGCCAGCAGCTTAGTCAGGGGTCCGATCCCGGAGCAGTTCTTC

d_call: -
clone_size: -
v_call: TRBV7-2
j_call: TRBJ2-2
cdr3_aa: CASSLSGVVGELFF
cdr3_nt: TGTGCCAGCAGCTTATCCGGGGTAGTGGGGGAGCTGTTTTTT

d_call: -
clone_size: -
v_call: TRBV15
j_call: TRBJ1-6
cdr3_aa: CATSGRQGPFGNSPLHF
cdr3_nt: TGTGCCACCAGCGGCCGTCAGGGACCGTTTGGGAATTCACCCCTCCACTTT

d_call: -
clone_size: many
v_call: TRBV4-2
j_call: TRBJ1-1
cdr3_aa: CASSSQRNTEAFF
cdr3_nt: TGTGCCAGCAGCTCCCAGAGGAACACTGAAGCTTTCTTT

d_call: TRBD2
clone_size: many
v_call: TRBV20-1
j_call: TRBJ2-3
cdr3_aa: CSAAGLAVSTDTQYF
cdr3_nt: TGCAGTGCCGCCGGGCTAGCGGTTAGCACAGATACGCAGTATTTT

d_call: TRBD1
clone_size: -
v_call: TRBV6-1
j_call: TRBJ1-5
cdr3_aa: CASSEAWTGDQPQHF
cdr3_nt: TGTGCCAGCAGTGAAGCCTGGACAGGGGATCAGCCCCAGCATTTT

d_call: TRBD1
clone_size: -
v_call: TRBV20-1
j_call: TRBJ2-2
cdr3_aa: CSASQWDQGDTGELFF
cdr3_nt: TGCAGTGCCTCCCAATGGGATCAGGGGGACACCGGGGAGCTGTTTTTT

d_call: -
clone_size: few
v_call: TRBV6-2/TRBV6-3
j_call: TRBJ2-7
cdr3_aa: CASRPFEGEQYF
cdr3_nt: TGTGCCAGCCGACCCTTTGAGGGCGAGCAGTACTTC

d_call: -
clone_size: many
v_call: TRBV4-1
j_call: TRBJ2-3
cdr3_aa: CASSQAFEDTQYF
cdr3_nt: TGCGCCAGCAGCCAAGCGTTTGAAGATACGCAGTATTTT

d_call: TRBD1
clone_size: -
v_call: TRBV6-4
j_call: TRBJ2-3
cdr3_aa: CASTRQGWGDTQYF
cdr3_nt: TGTGCCAGCACTAGACAGGGTTGGGGAGATACGCAGTATTTT

d_call: -
clone_size: -
v_call: TRBV27
j_call: TRBJ2-1
cdr3_aa: CASSPILVSNEQFF
cdr3_nt: TGTGCCAGCAGTCCCATACTAGTTAGCAATGAGCAGTTCTTC

d_call: -
clone_size: many
v_call: TRBV4-2
j_call: TRBJ2-7
cdr3_aa: CASSQEGQSYEQYF
cdr3_nt: TGTGCCAGCAGCCAAGAGGGGCAGTCCTACGAGCAGTACTTC

d_call: TRBD1
clone_size: many
v_call: TRBV6-1
j_call: TRBJ1-1
cdr3_aa: CASSRQGLGTEAFF
cdr3_nt: TGTGCCAGCAGTCGACAGGGACTTGGCACTGAAGCTTTCTTT

d_call: -
clone_size: -
v_call: TRBV5-1
j_call: TRBJ2-2
cdr3_aa: CASSFMYHGTGELFF
cdr3_nt: TGCGCCAGCAGCTTCATGTATCACGGCACCGGGGAGCTGTTTTTT

d_call: TRBD2
clone_size: -
v_call: TRBV2
j_call: TRBJ2-1
cdr3_aa: CASDQRGGGEQFF
cdr3_nt: TGTGCCAGCGATCAGCGGGGCGGAGGTGAGCAGTTCTTC

d_call: TRBD1
clone_size: -
v_call: TRBV15
j_call: TRBJ2-1
cdr3_aa: CATSRPRQGFSYNEQFF
cdr3_nt: TGTGCCACCAGCCGACCCCGACAGGGCTTCTCCTACAATGAGCAGTTCTTC

d_call: -
clone_size: few
v_call: TRBV5-1
j_call: TRBJ1-1
cdr3_aa: CASRRTSVNTEAFF
cdr3_nt: TGCGCCAGCAGACGTACATCGGTGAACACTGAAGCTTTCTTT

d_call: -
clone_size: -
v_call: TRBV6-1
j_call: TRBJ1-2
cdr3_aa: CASRPGGANYGYTF
cdr3_nt: TGTGCCAGCAGGCCCGGGGGGGCGAACTATGGCTACACCTTC

d_call: -
clone_size: -
v_call: TRBV5-1
j_call: TRBJ2-5
cdr3_aa: CASSLGTLGGETQYF
cdr3_nt: TGCGCCAGCAGCCTCGGGACACTGGGGGGAGAGACCCAGTACTTC

d_call: -
clone_size: -
v_call: TRBV29-1
j_call: TRBJ1-1
cdr3_aa: CSVDGNGGTEAFF
cdr3_nt: TGCAGCGTTGACGGGAACGGGGGCACTGAAGCTTTCTTT

d_call: -
clone_size: few
v_call: TRBV6-2/TRBV6-3
j_call: TRBJ2-1
cdr3_aa: CASRDLLESNEQFF
cdr3_nt: TGTGCCAGCAGGGACTTACTAGAATCGAATGAGCAGTTCTTC

d_call: -
clone_size: -
v_call: TRBV19
j_call: TRBJ2-2
cdr3_aa: CASSIGGSFTGELFF
cdr3_nt: TGTGCCAGTAGTATCGGGGGTTCTTTCACCGGGGAGCTGTTTTTT

d_call: -
clone_size: many
v_call: TRBV7-2
j_call: TRBJ2-4
cdr3_aa: CASSSNGGQIQYF
cdr3_nt: TGTGCCAGCAGCTCAAACGGAGGACAGATTCAGTACTTC

d_call: -
clone_size: few
v_call: TRBV6-5
j_call: TRBJ1-5
cdr3_aa: CASSYRGFNQPQHF
cdr3_nt: TGTGCCAGCAGTTACAGAGGGTTCAATCAGCCCCAGCATTTT

d_call: -
clone_size: few
v_call: TRBV6-2/TRBV6-3
j_call: TRBJ2-1
cdr3_aa: CASSWKYNEQFF
cdr3_nt: TGTGCCAGCAGTTGGAAGTACAATGAGCAGTTCTTC

d_call: -
clone_size: few
v_call: TRBV9
j_call: TRBJ1-2
cdr3_aa: CASSVYNPLRGYTF
cdr3_nt: TGTGCCAGCAGCGTATATAACCCCCTGAGGGGCTACACCTTC

d_call: -
clone_size: -
v_call: TRBV6-1
j_call: TRBJ2-7
cdr3_aa: CASSPNRQSQQYF
cdr3_nt: TGTGCCAGCAGTCCCAACAGACAATCCCAGCAGTACTTC

d_call: -
clone_size: -
v_call: TRBV6-2/TRBV6-3
j_call: TRBJ1-5
cdr3_aa: CASSWGGPQHF
cdr3_nt: TGTGCCAGCAGTTGGGGTGGGCCCCAGCATTTT

d_call: TRBD1
clone_size: few
v_call: TRBV6-1
j_call: TRBJ2-2
cdr3_aa: CASSRGDRTNTGELFF
cdr3_nt: TGTGCCAGCAGTCGAGGGGACAGGACGAACACCGGGGAGCTGTTTTTT

d_call: TRBD1
clone_size: few
v_call: TRBV4-3
j_call: TRBJ2-7
cdr3_aa: CASSQDVYRGTYEQYF
cdr3_nt: TGCGCCAGCAGCCAAGATGTCTACAGGGGGACCTACGAGCAGTACTTC

d_call: -
clone_size: few
v_call: TRBV20-1
j_call: TRBJ1-6
cdr3_aa: CSARRTPDSPLHF
cdr3_nt: TGCAGTGCTAGACGGACACCCGATTCACCCCTCCACTTT

d_call: -
clone_size: -
v_call: TRBV7-6
j_call: TRBJ2-1
cdr3_aa: CASSSSSPGYNEQFF
cdr3_nt: TGTGCCAGCAGCTCTAGCTCCCCGGGATACAATGAGCAGTTCTTC

d_call: -
clone_size: few
v_call: TRBV11-2
j_call: TRBJ2-1
cdr3_aa: CASTDRQEQFF
cdr3_nt: TGTGCCAGCACCGATAGACAGGAGCAGTTCTTC

d_call: TRBD2
clone_size: many
v_call: TRBV29-1
j_call: TRBJ2-3
cdr3_aa: CSVGTSGSTDTQYF
cdr3_nt: TGCAGCGTGGGGACTAGCGGGAGCACAGATACGCAGTATTTT

d_call: TRBD1
clone_size: -
v_call: TRBV5-1
j_call: TRBJ2-7
cdr3_aa: CASSSGTGRFEQYF
cdr3_nt: TGCGCCAGCAGCTCCGGGACAGGGCGGTTCGAGCAGTACTTC

d_call: TRBD1
clone_size: many
v_call: TRBV27
j_call: TRBJ1-2
cdr3_aa: CASSLSGQGRRYGYTF
cdr3_nt: TGTGCCAGCAGTTTGTCGGGACAGGGGAGGAGGTATGGCTACACCTTC

d_call: -
clone_size: -
v_call: TRBV2
j_call: TRBJ2-7
cdr3_aa: CASSDSGYEQYF
cdr3_nt: TGTGCCAGCAGTGATTCAGGGTACGAGCAGTACTTC

d_call: -
clone_size: many
v_call: TRBV24-1
j_call: TRBJ2-1
cdr3_aa: CATSDTGLYNEQFF
cdr3_nt: TGTGCCACCAGTGATACAGGGCTATACAATGAGCAGTTCTTC

d_call: -
clone_size: few
v_call: TRBV20-1
j_call: TRBJ2-2
cdr3_aa: CCARAWDFPNTGELFF
cdr3_nt: TGCTGTGCTAGAGCCTGGGACTTCCCGAACACCGGGGAGCTGTTTTTT

d_call: TRBD2
clone_size: -
v_call: TRBV6-5
j_call: TRBJ2-7
cdr3_aa: CASSYSLAGANEQYF
cdr3_nt: TGTGCCAGCAGTTACTCGTTAGCGGGAGCCAACGAGCAGTACTTC

d_call: TRBD1
clone_size: few
v_call: TRBV7-2
j_call: TRBJ1-2
cdr3_aa: CASSLQRLTGRYGYTF
cdr3_nt: TGTGCCAGCAGCTTGCAAAGACTGACAGGGCGCTATGGCTACACCTTC

d_call: -
clone_size: -
v_call: TRBV20-1
j_call: TRBJ2-3
cdr3_aa: CSARPLAVLDTQYF
cdr3_nt: TGCAGTGCTAGACCCCTGGCGGTCCTAGATACGCAGTATTTT

d_call: TRBD1
clone_size: many
v_call: TRBV20-1
j_call: TRBJ1-4
cdr3_aa: CSVRTGLNEKLFF
cdr3_nt: TGCAGTGTTCGGACAGGCCTTAATGAAAAACTGTTTTTT